This TCR beta chain was profiled in a study of cytomegalovirus exposure and HLA in healthy donors. Study-level points and caveats: Using the classifier, cytomegalovirus status was reportedly diagnosed with high specificity and sensitivity.

Donors came from a validation cohort of over a hundred subjects, distinct from the first 666-subject cohort. V trimming: 2 bases; J trimming: 7 bases; junction bases outside the gene matches: 3. The CDR3 has 14 residues. Germline V lookup: CDR1 SGHRS, CDR2 YFSETQ. With regard to this clone: Its antigen is not identified.

Using immunoSEQ multiplex PCR, the repertoire was profiled, and TCRdb retains in-frame clones only, with some absent. The table includes approximately 150,000 clones, roughly 87% detected once. This receptor was obtained from a man aged 18 to 30 in good health and CMV-seropositive. This chain uses TRBV5-1 with TRBJ1-6; 7 bases match TRBD1. The sample was PBMCs. The chain's CDR3 is CASSLGQENSPLHF. The CDR3 nucleotides are TGCGCCAGCAGCTTAGGACAGGAGAATTCACCCCTCCACTTT.